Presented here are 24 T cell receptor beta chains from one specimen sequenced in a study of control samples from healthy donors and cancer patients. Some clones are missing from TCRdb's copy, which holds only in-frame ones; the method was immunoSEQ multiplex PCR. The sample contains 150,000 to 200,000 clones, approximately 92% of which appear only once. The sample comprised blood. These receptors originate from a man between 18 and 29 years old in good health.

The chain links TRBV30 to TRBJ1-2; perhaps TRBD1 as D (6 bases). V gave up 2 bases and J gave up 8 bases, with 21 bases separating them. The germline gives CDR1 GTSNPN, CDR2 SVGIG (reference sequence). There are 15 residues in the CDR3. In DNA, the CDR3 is TGTGCCTGGAGTTTACCACCGGGGACATCTCGCGGCTACACCTTC. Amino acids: CAWSLPPGTSRGYTF.

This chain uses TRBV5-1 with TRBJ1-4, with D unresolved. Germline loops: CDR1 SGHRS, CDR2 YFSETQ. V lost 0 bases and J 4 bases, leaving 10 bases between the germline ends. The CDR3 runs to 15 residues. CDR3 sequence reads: CASSLGVLSNEKLFF. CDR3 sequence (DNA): TGCGCCAGCAGCTTGGGGGTCTTAAGTAATGAAAAACTGTTTTTT.

The DNA of the CDR3 is TGTGCCAGCGTAGGGAACACTGAAGCTTTCTTT. Translation gives CASVGNTEAFF. The chain has TRBV2 and TRBJ1-1; D gene uncertain. Trimming took off 8 bases at V and 1 base at J, with 5 bases between the two ends. Per the germline V gene, CDR1 is SNHLY and CDR2 is FYNNEI. The CDR3 sequence is 11 residues long.

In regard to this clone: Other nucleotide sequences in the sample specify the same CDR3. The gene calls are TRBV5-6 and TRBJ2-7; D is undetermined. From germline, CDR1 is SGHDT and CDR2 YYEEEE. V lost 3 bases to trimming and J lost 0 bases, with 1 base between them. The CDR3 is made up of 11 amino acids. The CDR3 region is CASSSSYEQYF. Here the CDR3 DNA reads TGTGCCAGCAGCTCCTCCTACGAGCAGTACTTC.

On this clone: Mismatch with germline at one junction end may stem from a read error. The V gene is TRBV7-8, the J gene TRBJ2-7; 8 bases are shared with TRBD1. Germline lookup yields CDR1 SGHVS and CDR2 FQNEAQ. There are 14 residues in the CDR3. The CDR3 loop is CASTLGTGSYEQYF. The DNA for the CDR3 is TGTGCCAGCACCTTAGGGACAGGATCCTACGAGCAGTACTTC.

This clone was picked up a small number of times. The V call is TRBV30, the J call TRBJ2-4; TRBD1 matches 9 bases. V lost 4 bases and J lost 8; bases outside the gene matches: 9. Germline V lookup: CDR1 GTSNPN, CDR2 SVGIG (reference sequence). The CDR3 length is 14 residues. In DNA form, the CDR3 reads TGTGCCTGGACCCCGGGACAGGGAATCGACATTCAGTACTTC. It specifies CAWTPGQGIDIQYF.

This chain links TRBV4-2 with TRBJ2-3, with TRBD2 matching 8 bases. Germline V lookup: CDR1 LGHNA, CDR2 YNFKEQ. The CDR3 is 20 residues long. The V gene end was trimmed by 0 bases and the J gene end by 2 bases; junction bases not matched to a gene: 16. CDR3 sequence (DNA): TGTGCCAGCAGCCAAGAGGTGTGGGCGGGGGGCCAGATGACCACAGATACGCAGTATTTT. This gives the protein CASSQEVWAGGQMTTDTQYF.

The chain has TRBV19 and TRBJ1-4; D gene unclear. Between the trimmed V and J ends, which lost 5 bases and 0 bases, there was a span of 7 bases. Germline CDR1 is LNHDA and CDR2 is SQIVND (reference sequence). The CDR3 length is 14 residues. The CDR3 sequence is CASSSGATNEKLFF. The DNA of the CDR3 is TGTGCCAGTAGTTCAGGAGCAACTAATGAAAAACTGTTTTTT.

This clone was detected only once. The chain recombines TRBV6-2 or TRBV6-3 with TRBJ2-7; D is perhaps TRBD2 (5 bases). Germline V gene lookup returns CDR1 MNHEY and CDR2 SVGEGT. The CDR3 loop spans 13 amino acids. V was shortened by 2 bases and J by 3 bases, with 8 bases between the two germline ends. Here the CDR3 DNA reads TGTGCCAGCAGTTACCTGGACTTCTACGAGCAGTACTTC. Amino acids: CASSYLDFYEQYF.

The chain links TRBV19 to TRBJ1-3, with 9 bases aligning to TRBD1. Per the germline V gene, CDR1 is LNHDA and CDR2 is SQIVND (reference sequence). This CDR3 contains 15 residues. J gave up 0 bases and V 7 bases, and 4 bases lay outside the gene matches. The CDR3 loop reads CASTPTGGSGNTIYF. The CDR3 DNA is TGTGCCAGTACCCCGACAGGGGGCTCTGGAAACACCATATATTTT. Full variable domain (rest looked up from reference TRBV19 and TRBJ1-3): DGGITQSPKYLFRKEGQNVTLSCEQNLNHDAMYWYRQDPGQGLRLIYYSQIVNDFQKGDIAEGYSVSREKKESFPLTVTSAQKNPTAFYLCASTPTGGSGNTIYFGEGSWLTVV.

CDR3: CASSKLTGGRTEAFF. The CDR3 coding sequence is TGTGCCAGCAGCAAATTGACAGGGGGCAGAACTGAAGCTTTCTTT. The J gene is TRBJ1-1, the V gene TRBV9; 10 positions agree with TRBD1. Germline V gives CDR1 SGDLS, CDR2 YYNGEE. V was pared by 4 bases and J by 5 bases, with 8 bases of the junction left unmatched. CDR3 length: 15 residues. The complete variable domain, with remaining parts taken from reference TRBV9 and TRBJ1-1, reads DSGVTQTPKHLITATGQRVTLRCSPRSGDLSVYWYQQSLDQGLQFLIQYYNGEERAKGNILERFSAQQFPDLHSELNLSSLELGDSALYFCASSKLTGGRTEAFFGQGTRLTVV.

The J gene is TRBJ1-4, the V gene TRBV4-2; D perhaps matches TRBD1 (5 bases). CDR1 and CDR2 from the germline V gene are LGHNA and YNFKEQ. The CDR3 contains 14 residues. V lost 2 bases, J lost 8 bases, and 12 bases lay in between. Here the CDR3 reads CASSQLGELEKLFF. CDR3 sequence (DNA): TGTGCCAGCAGCCAACTAGGGGAACTCGAAAAACTGTTTTTT.

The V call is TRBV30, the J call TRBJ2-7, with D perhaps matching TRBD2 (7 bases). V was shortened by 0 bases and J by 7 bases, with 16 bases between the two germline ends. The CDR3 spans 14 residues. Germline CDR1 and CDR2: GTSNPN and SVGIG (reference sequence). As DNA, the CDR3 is TGTGCCTGGAGTGTACCCGGGGGGCGAGGGGAGCAGTACTTC. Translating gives CAWSVPGGRGEQYF. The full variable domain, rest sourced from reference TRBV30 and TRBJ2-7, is SQTIHQWPATLVQPVGSPLSLECTVEGTSNPNLYWYRQAAGRGLQLLFYSVGIGQISSEVPQNLSASRPQDRQFILSSKKLLLSDSGFYLCAWSVPGGRGEQYFGPGTRLTVT.

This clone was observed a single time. Here the CDR3 DNA reads TGCGCCAGCAGCTCAGGGTTGGGAAATGAAAAACTGTTTTTT. As protein: CASSSGLGNEKLFF. The rearrangement uses TRBV5-1 and TRBJ1-4, with D possibly being TRBD1 (5 bases). This CDR3 contains 14 residues. Germline CDR1 SGHRS, CDR2 YFSETQ. V was cut by 3 bases and J by 5 bases, with 11 bases left in between.

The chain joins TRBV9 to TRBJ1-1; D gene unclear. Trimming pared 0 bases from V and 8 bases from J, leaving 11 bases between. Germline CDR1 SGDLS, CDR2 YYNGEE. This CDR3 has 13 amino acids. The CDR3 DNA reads TGTGCCAGCAGCGTAGGACCCGGGGTGGAAGCTTTCTTT. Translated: CASSVGPGVEAFF.

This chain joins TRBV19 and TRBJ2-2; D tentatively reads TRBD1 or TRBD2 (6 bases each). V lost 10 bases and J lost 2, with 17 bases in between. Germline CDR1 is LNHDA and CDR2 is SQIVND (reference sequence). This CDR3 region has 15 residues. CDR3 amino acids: CAIGGPGTNTGELFF. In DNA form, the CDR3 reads TGTGCCATAGGGGGTCCCGGGACTAACACCGGGGAGCTGTTTTTT.

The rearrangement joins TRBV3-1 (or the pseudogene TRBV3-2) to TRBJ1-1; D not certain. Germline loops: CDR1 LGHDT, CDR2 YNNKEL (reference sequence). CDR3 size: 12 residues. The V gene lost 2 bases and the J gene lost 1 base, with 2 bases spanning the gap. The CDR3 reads CASSQPNTEAFF. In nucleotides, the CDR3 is TGTGCCAGCAGCCAACCGAACACTGAAGCTTTCTTT.

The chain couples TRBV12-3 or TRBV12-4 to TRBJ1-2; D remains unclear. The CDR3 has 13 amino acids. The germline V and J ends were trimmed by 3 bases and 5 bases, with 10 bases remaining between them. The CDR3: CASSFPESYGYTF. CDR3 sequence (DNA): TGTGCCAGCAGTTTCCCAGAGTCATATGGCTACACCTTC.

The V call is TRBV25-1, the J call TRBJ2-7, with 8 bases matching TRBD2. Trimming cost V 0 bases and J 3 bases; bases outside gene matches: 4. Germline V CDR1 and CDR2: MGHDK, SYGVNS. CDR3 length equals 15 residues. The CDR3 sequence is CASSEYGGGLYEQYF. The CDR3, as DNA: TGTGCCAGCAGTGAATACGGGGGGGGCCTCTACGAGCAGTACTTC.

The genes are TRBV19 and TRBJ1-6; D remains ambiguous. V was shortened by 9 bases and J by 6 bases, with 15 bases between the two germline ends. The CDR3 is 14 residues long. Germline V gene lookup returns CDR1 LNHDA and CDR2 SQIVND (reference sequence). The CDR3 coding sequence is TGTGCCAGCTCCACGACACAATCTAATTCACCCCTCCACTTT. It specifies CASSTTQSNSPLHF.

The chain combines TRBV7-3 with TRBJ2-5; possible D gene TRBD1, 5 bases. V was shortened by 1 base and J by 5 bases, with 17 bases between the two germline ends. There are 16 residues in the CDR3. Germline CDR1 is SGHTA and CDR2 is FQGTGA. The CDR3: CASSLNGAGIRETQYF. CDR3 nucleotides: TGTGCCAGCAGCTTAAATGGCGCAGGGATCAGGGAGACCCAGTACTTC.

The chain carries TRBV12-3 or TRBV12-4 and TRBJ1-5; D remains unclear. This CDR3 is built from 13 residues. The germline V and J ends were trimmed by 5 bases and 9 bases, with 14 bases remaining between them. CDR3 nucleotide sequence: TGTGCCAGCAGTCCCCGAGGACTGCGGCCCCAGCATTTT. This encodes CASSPRGLRPQHF.

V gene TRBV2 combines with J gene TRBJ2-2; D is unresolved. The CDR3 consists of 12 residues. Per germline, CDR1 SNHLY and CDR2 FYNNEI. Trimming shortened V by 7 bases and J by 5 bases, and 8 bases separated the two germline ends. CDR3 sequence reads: CASTRETGELFF. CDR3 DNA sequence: TGTGCCAGCACCCGAGAGACCGGGGAGCTGTTTTTT.

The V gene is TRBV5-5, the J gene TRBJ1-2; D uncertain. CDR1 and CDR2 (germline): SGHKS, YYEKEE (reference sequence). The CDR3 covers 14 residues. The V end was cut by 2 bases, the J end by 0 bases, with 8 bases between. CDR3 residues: CASSFTPTNYGYTF. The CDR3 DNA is TGTGCCAGCAGCTTCACTCCGACTAACTATGGCTACACCTTC.